What follows are 2 T cell receptor beta chains derived from one specimen sequenced in a study of graft-versus-host responses after intestinal transplantation. Their target antigens are unknown. Method: immunoSEQ multiplex PCR; TCRdb's copy keeps in-frame clones and lacks some. This sample yields 96,000 or so clones, of which 92% are seen a single time; around 0.15% belongs to the top ten. Sample: unstimulated CD4+ T cells sorted from spleen or lymph node cells, taken before intestinal transplant. The receptors originated from a human donor who received an intestinal transplant.

The chain links TRBV5-1 to TRBJ2-5; TRBD2 is a possible D gene (6 bases). With 2 bases removed from V and 3 bases from J, the gap between germline ends came to 11 bases. The germline V gene encodes CDR1 SGHRS and CDR2 YFSETQ. This CDR3 is 14 amino acids long. CDR3 DNA sequence: TGCGCCAGCAGCTTTTCACCTAGCGAAGAGACCCAGTACTTC. Residues: CASSFSPSEETQYF.

V gene TRBV7-9 combines with J gene TRBJ1-1; the match to TRBD1 covers 7 bases. The CDR3 is 16 amino acids. Looked up from germline, CDR1 is SEHNR and CDR2 is FQNEAQ (reference sequence). Trimming at V came to 1 base and at J to 0 bases, leaving 5 bases not matched to a gene. The CDR3 nucleotides are TGTGCCAGCAGCTTAGGGGGGGACAGTTTGAACACTGAAGCTTTCTTT. Translated: CASSLGGDSLNTEAFF. Supplemented by reference TRBV7-9 and TRBJ1-1, the full variable domain reads DTGVSQNPRHKITKRGQNVTFRCDPISEHNRLYWYRQTLGQGPEFLTYFQNEAQLEKSRLLSDRFSAERPKGSFSTLEIQRTEQGDSAMYLCASSLGGDSLNTEAFFGQGTRLTVV.